This T cell receptor (beta chain) appears in the sequencing data of a study of cytomegalovirus exposure and HLA in healthy donors. Remarks on this clone: Its specificity is not known.

With 5 bases removed from V and 4 bases from J, the gap between germline ends came to 14 bases. Germline CDR1 MNHEY, CDR2 SMNVEV (reference sequence). This CDR3 has 15 amino acids. With 60 Vbeta and 13 Jbeta primers, the PCR was carried out. Generated by immunoSEQ multiplex PCR, the TCRdb table keeps only in-frame clones and is missing some. Here the sample spans 75,000 to 90,000 clones, around 77% being singletons. General study points: Accurate HLA-A and HLA-B prediction from TCR beta sequences was reported for most subjects.

Material for sequencing was PBMCs. This sequence was found in a man over 45 in good health and CMV-seronegative. The chain is built from TRBV27 and TRBJ2-2; perhaps TRBD2 as D (5 bases). The CDR3, as DNA: TGTGCCAGCAGTCCCACCCGGGGAGTCACCGGGGAGCTGTTTTTT. Its translation is CASSPTRGVTGELFF.